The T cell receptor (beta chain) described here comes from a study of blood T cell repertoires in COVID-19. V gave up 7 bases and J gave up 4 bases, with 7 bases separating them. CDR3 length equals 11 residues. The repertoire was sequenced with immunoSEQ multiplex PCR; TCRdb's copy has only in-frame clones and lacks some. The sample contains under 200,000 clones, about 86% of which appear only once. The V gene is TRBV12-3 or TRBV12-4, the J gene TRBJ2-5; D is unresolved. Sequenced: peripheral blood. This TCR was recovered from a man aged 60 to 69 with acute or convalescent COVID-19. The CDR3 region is CASNSGETQYF. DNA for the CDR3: TGTGCCAGCAATTCCGGAGAGACCCAGTACTTC.